This paragraph reports one TCR beta chain. The data derive from a study of STAT5B mutations in CD4+ large granular lymphocyte leukemia. For the study at large: Among healthy controls, a particular HLA allele went with more CDR3 'QG' motifs.

The assay was run at survey level. The table came from immunoSEQ multiplex PCR; TCRdb's copy has only in-frame clones and leaves some out. The data contain around 23,000 clones, 75% to 85% of them singletons. Sequenced material: CD4+ T cells from blood buffy coats. The TCR was taken from a human donor in good health.

CDR3 loop: CASSLFPRSYEQYF. The CDR3 coding sequence is TGTGCCAGCAGCTTATTCCCCCGAAGCTACGAGCAGTACTTC. The chain carries TRBV7-8 and TRBJ2-7; no firm D call. Trimming took 2 bases from V and 3 from J, leaving 11 bases between them. CDR3 length equals 14 residues. In germline, CDR1 is SGHVS, CDR2 FQNEAQ.